These 26 T cell receptor beta chains came from one sample sequenced in a study of cytomegalovirus exposure and HLA in healthy donors. The PCR had 60 Vbeta and 13 Jbeta primers. TCRdb's table, derived via immunoSEQ multiplex PCR, lists solely in-frame clones and lacks some. The data contain 150,000 to 200,000 clones, roughly 85% of them singletons. The sequencing input was PBMCs. The origin of the receptors is a man aged 45-65 years in good health and CMV-seropositive.

The chain links TRBV7-3 to TRBJ2-1; D possibly corresponds to TRBD1 (5 bases). From germline, CDR1 is SGHTA and CDR2 FQGTGA. CDR3 size: 18 residues. Trimming removed 3 bases from V and 5 bases from J, with 23 bases in between. Here the CDR3 DNA reads TGTGCCAGCAGCTTTCTAGGGGCGCTCCCGTTTAAGGACAATGAGCAGTTCTTC. The encoded protein is CASSFLGALPFKDNEQFF.

This chain joins TRBV6-1 and TRBJ2-2; the D is unclear. CDR1 is MNHNS, CDR2 SASEGT, per germline. The CDR3 length is 16 residues. V dropped 2 bases and J dropped 6 bases, with 16 bases sitting between them. CDR3 nucleotides: TGTGCCAGCAGTGAACGTGCAGGATCTCTTGCCGGGGAGCTGTTTTTT. This sequence encodes CASSERAGSLAGELFF.

This clone occurred a few times. The V and J genes are TRBV30 and TRBJ2-5; no definite D call. The germline V gene encodes CDR1 GTSNPN and CDR2 SVGIG (reference sequence). This CDR3 contains 14 residues. V lost 0 bases to trimming and J lost 2 bases, with 10 bases between them. CDR3 in amino acids: CAWSVGTEQETQYF. Written as DNA, the CDR3 is TGTGCCTGGAGTGTAGGTACAGAACAAGAGACCCAGTACTTC.

The chain links TRBV5-6 to TRBJ2-2, with a weak D call TRBD2 (6 bases). Per germline, CDR1 SGHDT and CDR2 YYEEEE. Trimming cost V 2 bases and J 9 bases, with 8 bases left between them. The CDR3 loop spans 12 amino acids. CDR3 in amino acids: CASSLWDWELFF. In DNA, the CDR3 is TGTGCCAGCAGCTTATGGGACTGGGAGCTGTTTTTT.

V is TRBV5-6 and J is TRBJ1-2, with 7 bases fitting TRBD1. CDR3 length: 14 amino acids. The trim removed 2 bases at V and 0 bases at J, leaving 1 base unmatched. Germline V gene data show CDR1 as SGHDT and CDR2 as YYEEEE. The CDR3 sequence: CASSFGQANYGYTF. The CDR3 nucleotides are TGTGCCAGCAGCTTTGGACAGGCTAACTATGGCTACACCTTC.

This chain links TRBV30 with TRBJ1-6, with 7 positions matching TRBD1. The germline CDR1 and CDR2 sequences are GTSNPN and SVGIG (reference sequence). The J segment lost 7 bases and the V segment lost 0 bases, leaving 3 bases of the junction unmatched. This CDR3 has 14 amino acids. As DNA, the CDR3 is TGTGCCTGGAGTGTGTTACAGGGGAATTCACCCCTCCACTTT. It translates to CAWSVLQGNSPLHF.

J is TRBJ2-7 and V is TRBV30; no clear D. The CDR3 length is 13 residues. Trimming took off 3 bases at V and 1 base at J, with 10 bases between the two ends. Looked up from germline, CDR1 is GTSNPN and CDR2 is SVGIG (reference sequence). The CDR3, as DNA: TGTGCCTGGAGAGTTACTGGTTCCTACGAGCAGTACTTC. This translates into CAWRVTGSYEQYF. Full variable domain (outside the CDR3, taken from reference TRBV30 and TRBJ2-7): SQTIHQWPATLVQPVGSPLSLECTVEGTSNPNLYWYRQAAGRGLQLLFYSVGIGQISSEVPQNLSASRPQDRQFILSSKKLLLSDSGFYLCAWRVTGSYEQYFGPGTRLTVT.

This sequence joins TRBV4-1 and TRBJ1-1; the match to TRBD1 covers 9 bases. The CDR3 covers 17 residues. Per the germline V gene, CDR1 is MGHRA and CDR2 is YSYEKL. Trimming at V came to 5 bases and at J to 0 bases, leaving 10 bases not matched to a gene. The CDR3 nucleotides read TGCGCCAGCAGCTGGAGGAGGACAGGGGTTCTGAACACTGAAGCTTTCTTT. Translation gives CASSWRRTGVLNTEAFF.

The chain links TRBV28 to TRBJ2-5; the match to TRBD2 covers 12 bases. The CDR3 is made up of 15 amino acids. Germline CDR1 reads MDHEN; CDR2 reads SYDVKM. Trimming took 3 bases from V and 1 from J; bases not matched to a gene: 0. The CDR3 is CASSLTSGGQETQYF. The DNA of the CDR3 is TGTGCCAGCAGTTTGACTAGCGGGGGCCAAGAGACCCAGTACTTC.

The chain recombines TRBV4-1 with TRBJ2-5; D might be TRBD1 (6 bases). V was clipped by 1 base and J by 1 base, with 7 bases between them. Looked up from germline, CDR1 is MGHRA and CDR2 is YSYEKL. This CDR3 has 14 amino acids. The CDR3 sequence is CASSQGGGQETQYF. In nucleotides, the CDR3 is TGCGCCAGCAGCCAAGGAGGGGGCCAAGAGACCCAGTACTTC.

The chain combines TRBV6-5 with TRBJ1-2; D may be TRBD1 (5 bases). Germline CDR1 and CDR2: MNHEY and SVGAGI. The CDR3 is made up of 14 amino acids. Trimming removed 5 bases at V and 2 bases at J, with 12 bases between. The CDR3 DNA is TGTGCCAGCAGTCCCACACCAGGGAACTATGGCTACACCTTC. Translated: CASSPTPGNYGYTF.

V usage is TRBV4-1 and J usage is TRBJ2-3, with a possible D match to TRBD2 (6 bases). CDR1 MGHRA and CDR2 YSYEKL come from the germline V gene. This CDR3 comprises 16 residues. V dropped 4 bases and J dropped 0 bases, with 14 bases sitting between them. Here the CDR3 DNA reads TGCGCCAGCAGCCCCGCCTGGCGGGGTAGCACAGATACGCAGTATTTT. It encodes CASSPAWRGSTDTQYF.

This clone showed up just once. This chain connects TRBV11-2 to TRBJ2-2; a weak D match, TRBD2 (6 bases). CDR3 length equals 15 residues. Germline V gene sequence: CDR1 SGHAT, CDR2 FQNNGV. V dropped 0 bases and J dropped 5 bases, with 10 bases sitting between them. Here the CDR3 DNA reads TGTGCCAGCAGCTTAGATCAAGGGAGGACCGGGGAGCTGTTTTTT. It encodes CASSLDQGRTGELFF.

The V call is TRBV15, the J call TRBJ1-6; 10 bases align to TRBD1. This CDR3 is 15 amino acids long. Germline V gives CDR1 LNHNV, CDR2 YYDKDF (reference sequence). Trimming took 0 bases from V and 9 from J; bases not matched to a gene: 2. The DNA for the CDR3 is TGTGCCACCAGCAGAGATTGGGACAGGGGTTCACCCCTCCACTTT. Its protein is CATSRDWDRGSPLHF.

The V gene is TRBV9, the J gene TRBJ1-6; D perhaps matches TRBD1 (6 bases). The CDR3 is 14 amino acids. From germline, CDR1 is SGDLS and CDR2 YYNGEE. Trimming cost V 4 bases and J 8 bases, with 13 bases left between them. The CDR3 nucleotides read TGTGCCAGCAGCCAAGGACAGCGAGATTCACCCCTCCACTTT. Translated: CASSQGQRDSPLHF.

This sequence joins TRBV15 and TRBJ1-1; D unclear. Trimming stripped 4 bases from V and 0 bases from J, with 3 bases between. This CDR3 spans 12 amino acids. CDR1 LNHNV and CDR2 YYDKDF come from the germline V gene (reference sequence). This CDR3 reads CATSILNTEAFF. The CDR3 DNA is TGTGCCACCAGCATCTTGAACACTGAAGCTTTCTTT.

This clone was seen a few times. This rearrangement joins TRBV2 to TRBJ2-3; 9 nucleotides agree with TRBD2. Germline lookup yields CDR1 SNHLY and CDR2 FYNNEI. CDR3 length equals 15 residues. V lost 7 bases and J lost 5; bases outside the gene matches: 10. CDR3 protein: CASTAGGAWVDTQYF. In DNA form, the CDR3 reads TGTGCCAGCACCGCGGGGGGGGCGTGGGTAGATACGCAGTATTTT.

The gene calls are TRBV6-1 and TRBJ2-2, with D perhaps TRBD1 (6 bases). The germline V gene has CDR1 MNHNS and CDR2 SASEGT. V gave up 7 bases and J gave up 3 bases, with 12 bases separating them. CDR3 length: 14 amino acids. The CDR3 is CASNMDSYTGELFF. The CDR3 DNA sequence: TGTGCCAGCAATATGGACAGTTACACCGGGGAGCTGTTTTTT.

The chain is built from TRBV6-1 and TRBJ2-7, with a weak D call TRBD2 (7 bases). CDR3 length: 15 residues. The V end was cut by 6 bases, the J end by 1 base, with 16 bases between. Germline lookup yields CDR1 MNHNS and CDR2 SASEGT. The CDR3, as DNA: TGTGCCAGCAGCGGAGGGGGGGGCCCATCCTACGAGCAGTACTTC. Translated, it gives CASSGGGGPSYEQYF.

The CDR3 spells CASSTLAGVEQYF. CDR3 nucleotide sequence: TGTGCCAGTAGTACTCTAGCGGGGGTCGAGCAGTACTTC. The J gene is TRBJ2-7, the V gene TRBV19; 10 positions match TRBD2. The CDR3 spans 13 residues. The V segment lost 4 bases and the J segment 6 bases; nucleotides outside the gene matches: 3. Germline V gene data show CDR1 as LNHDA and CDR2 as SQIVND (reference sequence).

This clone was counted once. V usage is TRBV19 and J usage is TRBJ1-4; a possible D gene is TRBD1 (6 bases). The CDR3 covers 15 residues. Trimming stripped 5 bases from V and 7 bases from J, with 17 bases between. Looked up from germline, CDR1 is LNHDA and CDR2 is SQIVND (reference sequence). CDR3 nucleotide sequence: TGTGCCAGTAGTTCCCAAACAGGGAGTAGTGAAAAACTGTTTTTT. It codes for CASSSQTGSSEKLFF.

This clone was counted only a few times. This chain links TRBV2 with TRBJ1-1, with D tentatively TRBD1 (5 bases). CDR3 length: 14 residues. CDR1 is SNHLY and CDR2 is FYNNEI in the germline V gene. The germline V and J ends were trimmed by 6 bases and 5 bases, with 16 bases remaining between them. The CDR3 DNA reads as TGTGCCAGCAGGGGGGGTCCTGAAGGGACTGAAGCTTTCTTT. Protein: CASRGGPEGTEAFF.

The chain employs TRBV28 and TRBJ2-7; D perhaps matches TRBD1 (5 bases). Per germline, CDR1 MDHEN and CDR2 SYDVKM. Trimming left V 7 bases short and J 2 bases short, with 15 bases between. There are 14 residues in the CDR3. The CDR3 loop reads CASKSGASTYEQYF. The CDR3 nucleotides are TGTGCCAGCAAAAGTGGGGCCAGTACCTACGAGCAGTACTTC. Supplemented by reference TRBV28 and TRBJ2-7, the full variable domain reads DVKVTQSSRYLVKRTGEKVFLECVQDMDHENMFWYRQDPGLGLRLIYFSYDVKMKEKGDIPEGYSVSREKKERFSLILESASTNQTSMYLCASKSGASTYEQYFGPGTRLTVT.

Only one count was recorded for this clone. This sequence joins TRBV7-9 and TRBJ2-1, with 9 bases lining up with TRBD2. V dropped 5 bases and J dropped 2; count of bases not matched to a gene: 4. From germline, CDR1 is SEHNR and CDR2 FQNEAQ (reference sequence). The CDR3 has 15 residues. CDR3 bases: TGTGCCAGCAGCCTTAGCGGGGGAGCCTACAATGAGCAGTTCTTC. This translates into CASSLSGGAYNEQFF.

This chain links TRBV5-6 with TRBJ2-4; 13 bases are a match to TRBD2. Germline V gives CDR1 SGHDT, CDR2 YYEEEE. V dropped 4 bases and J dropped 0; count of bases not matched to a gene: 7. The CDR3 runs 18 residues. The chain's CDR3 is CASSRGTSGTIAKNIQYF. CDR3 bases: TGTGCCAGCAGCCGAGGGACTAGCGGGACTATAGCCAAAAACATTCAGTACTTC.

This clone was detected once. The V call is TRBV5-1, the J call TRBJ2-5, with 8 bases that match TRBD2. The length of the CDR3 is 14 residues. Germline-derived CDR1 and CDR2 are SGHRS and YFSETQ. V lost 4 bases to trimming and J lost 5 bases; unmatched junction nucleotides: 7. The CDR3 sequence: CASSVLGLEETQYF. In DNA, the CDR3 is TGCGCCAGCAGCGTACTGGGACTAGAGGAGACCCAGTACTTC.